This section outlines one TCR beta chain sequence together with its context. Authors' data handling: Estimation of nucleated cell counts relied on the amplification of reference gene primers. Sequencing was performed with immunoSEQ multiplex PCR; in TCRdb, only in-frame clones are kept and a portion is missing. Clonal size and the V and J genes are those of that table, whereas D and trimming came from the DNA. This sample has approximately 250,000 clones, with around four fifths found just once. This specimen belongs to a study of blood T cell repertoires in COVID-19. Study at large: The United States, Italy and Spain were the sources of the acute and convalescent COVID-19 samples. T cells, B-cell-depleted T cells, or PBMCs supplied cDNA or gDNA.

There are 15 residues in the CDR3. The germline V gene encodes CDR1 SGHVS and CDR2 FQNEAQ. V gave up 5 bases and J gave up 3 bases; unmatched junction bases: 5. The receptor's source is a man aged 60 to 75 with acute or convalescent COVID-19. Specimen: peripheral blood. The gene calls are TRBV7-8 and TRBJ2-7; 12 bases map to TRBD2. CDR3 amino acids: CASSSGLAGNYEQYF. The CDR3 DNA sequence: TGTGCCAGCAGCAGCGGACTAGCGGGAAACTACGAGCAGTACTTC.